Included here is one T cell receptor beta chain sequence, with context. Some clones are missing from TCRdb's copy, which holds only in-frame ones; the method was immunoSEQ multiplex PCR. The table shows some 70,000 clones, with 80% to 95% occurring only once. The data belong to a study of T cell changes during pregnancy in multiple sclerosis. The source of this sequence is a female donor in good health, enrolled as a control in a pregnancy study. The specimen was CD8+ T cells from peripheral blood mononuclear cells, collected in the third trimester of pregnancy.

CDR3 DNA sequence: TGTGCCAGCAGCTTAGCGCTGCTAGCGGGGGCCCGAGCCGGGGAGCTGTTTTTT. It yields the protein CASSLALLAGARAGELFF. The chain couples TRBV7-2 to TRBJ2-2; 10 bases agree with TRBD2. This CDR3 has 18 residues. Germline assignment: CDR1 SGHTA and CDR2 FQGNSA. The ends lost 0 bases at V and 6 bases at J; junction bases unmatched: 10.